The source of this T cell receptor (beta chain) is a study of shared clonotypes between healthy human individuals. About this clone: Its antigen is unidentified. Other nucleotide sequences in the sample specify the same CDR3.

Points from the study as a whole: Estimated richness was generally greater in naive than memory subsets. What limited the represented genetic and exposure-history diversity was the small number of donors. A reduction in generation probabilities was seen for non-shared clonotypes relative to those shared by all four donors.

There are 13 residues in the CDR3. J lost 3 bases, V lost 3 bases, and 2 bases had no gene match. Germline assignment: CDR1 SGHNT and CDR2 YYREEE (reference sequence). Data came from immunoSEQ multiplex PCR; TCRdb stores just in-frame clones and leaves some out. The sample records under 2.5 million clones, around 90% being singletons. This TCR was sampled from a young man in good health. Some clones in this sample may be carry-over from other donors' samples. The specimen sequenced was naive CD4+ T cells from PBMCs. Subset given: CD45RA+ positively selected. The V and J genes are TRBV5-4 and TRBJ2-5, with 7 positions matching TRBD1. CDR3 loop: CASSSGTEETQYF. DNA of the CDR3: TGTGCCAGCAGCTCCGGGACAGAAGAGACCCAGTACTTC.